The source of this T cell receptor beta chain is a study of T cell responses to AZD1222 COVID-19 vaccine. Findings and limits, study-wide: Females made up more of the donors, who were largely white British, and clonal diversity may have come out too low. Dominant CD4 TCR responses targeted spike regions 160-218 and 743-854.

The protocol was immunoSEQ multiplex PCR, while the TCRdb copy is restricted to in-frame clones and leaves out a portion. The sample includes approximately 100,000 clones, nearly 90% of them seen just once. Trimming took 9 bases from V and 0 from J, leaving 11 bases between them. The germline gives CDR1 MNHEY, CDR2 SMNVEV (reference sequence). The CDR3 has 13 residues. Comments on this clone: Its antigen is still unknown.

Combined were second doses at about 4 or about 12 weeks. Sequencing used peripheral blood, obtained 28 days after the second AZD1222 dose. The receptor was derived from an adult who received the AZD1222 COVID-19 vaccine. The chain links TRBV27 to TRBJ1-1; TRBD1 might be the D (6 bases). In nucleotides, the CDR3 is TGTGCCAGTATGGACAGAATGAACACTGAAGCTTTCTTT. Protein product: CASMDRMNTEAFF.